This T cell receptor beta chain came from a study of blood T cell repertoires in COVID-19. At the level of the study: COVID-19 samples from acute and convalescent phases originated in the United States, Italy and Spain. PBMCs, B-cell-depleted T cells, or T cells provided the cDNA or gDNA that made up the material.

After removal of 3 bases from V and 1 base from J, the junction contained 5 bases not matched to a gene. This CDR3 has 15 residues. Germline V lookup: CDR1 SGHDT, CDR2 YYEEEE. Data came from immunoSEQ multiplex PCR; TCRdb stores just in-frame clones and leaves some out. This sample has around 46,000 clones, with 88% found just once. This clone has only one observation. The receptor was derived from a man aged 50 to 59 with acute or convalescent COVID-19. Specimen: peripheral blood. The chain recombines TRBV5-6 with TRBJ2-3, with TRBD2 matching over 7 bases. The CDR3, as DNA: TGTGCCAGCAGCTACGCGGCGGGGGGCACAGATACGCAGTATTTT. Residues: CASSYAAGGTDTQYF.